This T cell receptor beta chain was sequenced for a study of cytomegalovirus exposure and HLA in healthy donors. Germline V gives CDR1 MNHNS, CDR2 SASEGT. The V end lost 6 bases, the J end lost 4 bases, and 15 bases lay between the germline ends. This CDR3 is 14 amino acids long. Primers: 60 Vbeta forward and 13 Jbeta reverse. Sequencing was performed with immunoSEQ multiplex PCR; in TCRdb, only in-frame clones are kept and a portion is missing. The sample has around 96,000 clones; approximately 64% are singletons. Comments on this clone: Its target is unknown.

Although they were nominally healthy when sampled, donors likely had unrecorded immune exposures. Regarding the study as a whole: The authors enumerated under 200 TCR beta chains as linked to cytomegalovirus.

The material sequenced was PBMCs. V usage is TRBV6-1 and J usage is TRBJ1-2, with a possible D match to TRBD1 (6 bases). The clonotype comes from a man between 60 and 75 years old in good health and CMV-seronegative. The CDR3 bases are TGTGCCAGCAGCCTGCAGGGGTGGGGCTATGGCTACACCTTC. It codes for CASSLQGWGYGYTF.